This is a list of T cell receptor beta chains from one sample in a study of blood T cell repertoires in COVID-19. Profiling relied on immunoSEQ multiplex PCR, and the TCRdb table lists in-frame clones only, not all of them. The sample consists of more than 85,000 clones, 88% of them appearing once. Material for sequencing was peripheral blood. Receptor source: a woman aged 55-70 years with acute or convalescent COVID-19. Each CDR3 is given with its conserved first and last residue. Each record gives: D gene, clone size, V gene, J gene, CDR3 DNA, CDR3 protein. D genes are given only for firm matches. Clone size, where shown, is once, few, many, or a class for clones that have expanded.

TRBD2,-,TRBV10-1,TRBJ2-7,TGCGCCAGCAGTGCGGGGGCTAGCGGGACGAGCTCCTACGAGCAGTACTTC,CASSAGASGTSSYEQYF
-,-,TRBV5-4,TRBJ1-6,TGTGCCAGCAGCTTGGACCGACACCATAATTCACCCCTCCACTTT,CASSLDRHHNSPLHF
-,-,TRBV6-1,TRBJ1-1,TGTGCCAGCAGTGAAACCCTGACAGCAGAAGCTTTCTTT,CASSETLTAEAFF
-,-,TRBV7-3,TRBJ2-1,TGTGCCAGCAGCCCGCGAGGCACCAATGAGCAGTTCTTC,CASSPRGTNEQFF
-,-,TRBV6-5,TRBJ1-5,TGTGCCAGCAGCCGCGCCGGGACACCTAATCAGCCCCAGCATTTT,CASSRAGTPNQPQHF
-,-,TRBV7-2,TRBJ1-5,TGTGCCAGCAGCCTCGGAGGTGGTAGCAATCAGCCCCAGCATTTT,CASSLGGGSNQPQHF
TRBD1,once,TRBV28,TRBJ1-6,TGTGCCAGCAGGGGGGCAGGGGGGAATTCACCCCTCCACTTT,CASRGAGGNSPLHF
-,-,TRBV28,TRBJ1-1,TGTGCCAGCAGTTTAAACCAGGGCGGCACTGAAGCTTTCTTT,CASSLNQGGTEAFF
TRBD1,-,TRBV2,TRBJ1-4,TGTGCCAGCAGTGATCAGGGGGCTTTTGAAAAACTGTTTTTT,CASSDQGAFEKLFF
-,-,TRBV24-1,TRBJ2-1,TGTGCCACCAGTGATATCGGTCCGGGATTCAATGAGCAGTTCTTC,CATSDIGPGFNEQFF
TRBD2,-,TRBV7-2,TRBJ2-3,TGTGCCAGCAGCTCCGGACTAGCGGGAGATACGCAGTATTTT,CASSSGLAGDTQYF
-,once,TRBV14,TRBJ1-2,TGTGCCAGCAGCCTAGTACAGGGTTGGAGGTATGGCTACACCTTC,CASSLVQGWRYGYTF
TRBD1,-,TRBV6-5,TRBJ2-2,TGTGCCAGCAGTTCCGCAGGGGGTCCCGGGGAGCTGTTTTTT,CASSSAGGPGELFF
TRBD1,-,TRBV2,TRBJ2-3,TGTGCCAGCAGTCGGGACAGGACCCCCAGAGATACGCAGTATTTT,CASSRDRTPRDTQYF
TRBD1,-,TRBV5-1,TRBJ2-5,TGCGCCAGCAGCTTAAACAGGGGTGGAGGAGAGACCCAGTACTTC,CASSLNRGGGETQYF
-,-,TRBV6-5,TRBJ1-1,TGTGCCAGCAGTTACACGACAGGGAACACTGAAGCTTTCTTT,CASSYTTGNTEAFF
TRBD1,-,TRBV10-3,TRBJ2-3,TGTGCCACCGGACAGGGTTCCACAGATACGCAGTATTTT,CATGQGSTDTQYF
TRBD1,-,TRBV2,TRBJ1-2,TGTGCCAGCCAAATACAGGGGGTGGGAGGCTACACCTTC,CASQIQGVGGYTF
TRBD2,-,TRBV2,TRBJ2-1,TGTGCCAGCAGGGGACCGGGACTAGCGGGCGATTTCTCCTACAATGAGCAGTTCTTC,CASRGPGLAGDFSYNEQFF
TRBD2,once,TRBV20-1,TRBJ2-7,TGCAGTGCTAGTGGGGGTTCTAGCGGAACCTACGAGCAGTACTTC,CSASGGSSGTYEQYF
-,-,TRBV11-3,TRBJ1-6,TGTGCCAGCAGCCCCCCGACAGGAACTTATTCACCCCTCCACTTT,CASSPPTGTYSPLHF
TRBD2,-,TRBV28,TRBJ2-1,TGTGCCAGCAGTTCCCACCCAGCGGGAGGGCAGGAGGATGAGCAGTTCTTC,CASSSHPAGGQEDEQFF